This T cell receptor beta chain appears in the sequencing data of a study of cytomegalovirus exposure and HLA in healthy donors. Overall study results and limits: A later analysis found TCR association rates differed by HLA locus, highest for DRB1 and lowest for HLA-C. Later analysis indicated greater clonal expansion among HLA-associated TCR beta chains than among equally common other chains. Sequencing likely generated an artifact that appeared as a cluster of highly shared sequence variants.

The CDR3 loop spans 18 amino acids. V was clipped by 2 bases and J by 5 bases, with 24 bases between them. Germline CDR1 and CDR2: SGHDN and FVKESK. The primer mix had 60 Vbeta and 13 Jbeta primers. Using immunoSEQ multiplex PCR, the repertoire was profiled, and TCRdb retains in-frame clones only, with some absent. This table has 120,000 to 150,000 clones, less than 9.5% appearing once. About this clone: The target antigen is unknown.

This chain uses TRBV14 with TRBJ1-1, with a tentative D call TRBD1 (5 bases). This sequence originates from a male donor in good health and CMV-seronegative. Material: PBMCs. The CDR3 coding sequence is TGTGCCAGCAGCCAAATTAGGGGTTTTGGGACTCGGGAGACTGAAGCTTTCTTT. Its translation is CASSQIRGFGTRETEAFF.